This TCR beta chain was captured by sequencing in a study of a mutant IDH1 vaccine in newly diagnosed glioma. Study details: Mean patient age was around 40 years; about 62% were male and approximately 40% female. Most patients had radiochemotherapy with temozolomide before enrollment; others had one alone.

The time point was: week 5, during vaccination. Topical imiquimod accompanied each vaccine dose, which consisted of 300 ug of mutant IDH1 20-mer peptide. Every donor had a new WHO grade 3 or 4 astrocytoma that was IDH1-mutant, with loss of nuclear ATRX. Data came from immunoSEQ multiplex PCR; TCRdb stores just in-frame clones and leaves some out. This sample yields roughly 51,000 clones, of which over 70% are seen a single time; roughly 3.5% belongs to the top ten. About this clone: Its antigen is currently unknown.

This CDR3 has 14 amino acids. The V gene end was trimmed by 5 bases and the J gene end by 4 bases; junction bases not matched to a gene: 6. CDR1 and CDR2 from the germline V gene are SGHRS and YFSETQ. The chain couples TRBV5-1 to TRBJ1-2; 9 bases match TRBD1. Material: PBMCs, obtained from a glioma patient whose treatment included an IDH1 peptide vaccine. The clonotype originates from a young man with glioma. The CDR3 DNA follows: TGCGCCAGCAGAGCCTACAGGGGGCGCTATGGCTACACCTTC. Translation gives CASRAYRGRYGYTF. Together with reference TRBV5-1 and TRBJ1-2, the CDR3 gives the full variable domain: KAGVTQTPRYLIKTRGQQVTLSCSPISGHRSVSWYQQTPGQGLQFLFEYFSETQRNKGNFPGRFSGRQFSNSRSEMNVSTLELGDSALYLCASRAYRGRYGYTFGSGTRLTVV.